This T cell receptor beta chain was recorded in a study of blood T cell repertoires in COVID-19. The length of the CDR3 is 16 residues. V lost 6 bases to trimming and J lost 0 bases; unmatched junction nucleotides: 7. Germline V gene lookup returns CDR1 MNHEY and CDR2 SMNVEV (reference sequence). Measured with immunoSEQ multiplex PCR; TCRdb has only the in-frame clones, and not every one. The data hold 150,000 to 200,000 clones, with over 70% observed a single time. This sequence joins TRBV27 and TRBJ1-1; 10 bases fit TRBD1. What was sequenced was PBMCs or T cells enriched from blood (not recorded which). This TCR came from a woman in her sixties who had recovered from COVID-19. The CDR3 DNA reads as TGTGCCAGCAGACGGGACAGGGGCCACATGAACACTGAAGCTTTCTTT. This sequence encodes CASRRDRGHMNTEAFF.